A single TCR beta chain is shown here with its context. What it binds is not known. This specimen comes from a study of blood T cells in healthy people across ages. General observations from the study: Strong correlation was found linking TCR beta diversity to naive T cell percentage. Since the PBMCs were unsorted, naive and antigen-experienced cells could not be conclusively compared. Older individuals had lower TCR beta diversity per million T cells (the decline was roughly linear).

The CDR3 consists of 14 residues. Germline V gene sequence: CDR1 DFQATT, CDR2 SNEGSKA (reference sequence). Deletions cut 6 bases from V and 9 bases from J, with 21 bases between. It was with a sample-barcoded 5' primer and a J-beta primer mix that a second PCR of roughly 7 to 12 cycles was run. Every individual sample yielded 2.5 million or more paired-end reads (each containing CDR3). TCRdb reprocessed the 5' RACE reads with MiXCR, giving one entry per CDR3 protein. The data contain about 730,000 distinct CDR3 sequences, 40% to 45% of them seen just once; the ten biggest clones take up 20% to 25%. The sequenced sample was blood. The clonotype originates from an older woman in good health. The chain combines TRBV20-1 with TRBJ2-1; weak D call: TRBD2 (5 bases). The CDR3 here is CSAAVCEAIGEQFF. As DNA, the CDR3 is TGCAGTGCAGCGGTGTGTGAAGCAATAGGTGAGCAGTTCTTC.